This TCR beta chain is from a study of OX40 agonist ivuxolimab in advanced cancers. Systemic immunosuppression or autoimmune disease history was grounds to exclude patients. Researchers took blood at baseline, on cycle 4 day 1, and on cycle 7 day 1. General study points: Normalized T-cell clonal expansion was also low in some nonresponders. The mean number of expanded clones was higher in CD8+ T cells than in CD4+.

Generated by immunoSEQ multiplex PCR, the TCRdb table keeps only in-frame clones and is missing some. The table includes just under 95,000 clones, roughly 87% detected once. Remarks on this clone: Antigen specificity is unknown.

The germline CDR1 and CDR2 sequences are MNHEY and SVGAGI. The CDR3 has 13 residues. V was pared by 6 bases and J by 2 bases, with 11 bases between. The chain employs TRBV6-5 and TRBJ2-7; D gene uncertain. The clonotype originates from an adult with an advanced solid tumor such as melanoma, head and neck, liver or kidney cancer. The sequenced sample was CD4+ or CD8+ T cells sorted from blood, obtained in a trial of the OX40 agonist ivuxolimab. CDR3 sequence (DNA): TGTGCCAGCAGGGAGACCGACGCCTACGAGCAGTACTTC. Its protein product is CASRETDAYEQYF.